A selection of T cell receptor beta chains follows, all from one sample in a study of T-cell memory formation after mild COVID-19. A single record per CDR3 protein comes from TCRdb applying MiXCR to the 5' RACE reads. The sample carries 300,000 to 350,000 distinct CDR3 sequences, around 13% recorded once. Material: PBMCs or a T cell subset sorted from them (not recorded which). Source of these receptors: a man aged 18 to 29 who had mild COVID-19 (a few samples of this study predate the infection). Cell type and time point are not known. Both conserved end residues are part of each CDR3. Fields, in order: clone size, V gene, J gene, D gene, CDR3 protein, CDR3 DNA. The D gene is left open where the match is weak. Size values are once, few and many counts, or a class for expanded clones, and some rows have none.

few	TRBV12-3/TRBV12-4	TRBJ2-1	TRBD1	CASSELTGKNEQFF	TGTGCCAGCAGTGAGTTGACAGGGAAGAATGAGCAGTTCTTC
few	TRBV7-9	TRBJ2-7	.	CASSFSLTASYEQYF	TGTGCCAGCAGCTTTTCCTTGACAGCGAGCTACGAGCAGTACTTC
.	TRBV7-2	TRBJ1-5	.	CASSPRSRELNQPQHF	TGTGCCAGCAGCCCAAGAAGCAGGGAGTTGAATCAGCCCCAGCATTTT
.	TRBV15	TRBJ2-3	.	CATSRDRGERYTDTQYF	TGTGCCACCAGCAGAGATCGAGGGGAGAGGTACACAGATACGCAGTATTTT
many	TRBV5-1	TRBJ2-1	.	CASSFRGGGYNEQFF	TGCGCCAGCAGCTTTAGAGGGGGTGGCTACAATGAGCAGTTCTTC
few	TRBV7-7	TRBJ2-1	TRBD2	CASSLQSGGSYNEQFF	TGTGCCAGCAGCTTACAAAGCGGGGGCTCCTACAATGAGCAGTTCTTC
.	TRBV5-1	TRBJ1-1	TRBD1	CASSLAAGGSGDTEAFF	TGCGCCAGCAGCTTGGCCGCAGGGGGCTCAGGCGACACTGAAGCTTTCTTT
few	TRBV7-2	TRBJ2-1	.	CASSLGRRNEQFF	TGTGCCAGCAGCTTAGGACGACGTAATGAGCAGTTCTTC
.	TRBV5-1	TRBJ1-1	.	CASSYRQNTEAFF	TGCGCCAGCAGCTACCGACAGAACACTGAAGCTTTCTTT
.	TRBV28	TRBJ2-5	TRBD2	CASTRGGPRETQYF	TGTGCCAGCACCCGCGGGGGGCCTAGGGAGACCCAGTACTTC
many	TRBV5-1	TRBJ2-5	TRBD2	CASSLEGLAEETQYF	TGCGCCAGCAGCTTGGAGGGTCTAGCGGAAGAGACCCAGTACTTC
few	TRBV6-5	TRBJ2-1	.	CASSYSWTYNEQFF	TGTGCCAGCAGTTACTCGTGGACGTACAATGAGCAGTTCTTC